The clone carrying this T cell receptor beta chain is a singleton in its sample. Clones were sequenced by immunoSEQ multiplex PCR, and TCRdb holds only the in-frame ones, with some missing. The sample yields nearly 110,000 clones, around 93% seen once. The data are from a study of T cell changes during pregnancy in multiple sclerosis. Germline loops: CDR1 MNHEY, CDR2 SMNVEV (reference sequence). CDR3 length equals 13 residues. Trimming pared 2 bases from V and 1 base from J, leaving 5 bases between. This material consisted of peripheral blood, taken after pregnancy. The receptor was derived from a female donor with multiple sclerosis, enrolled in a pregnancy study. The chain has TRBV27 and TRBJ1-1; the D is unclear. The chain's CDR3 is CASSLEANTEAFF. The DNA of the CDR3 is TGTGCCAGCAGTTTAGAGGCGAACACTGAAGCTTTCTTT.